The T cell receptor (beta chain) under discussion was sequenced for a study of beta chain features in type 1 diabetes. In the case of this clone: Its antigen is still unknown.

Study observations and caveats: Junctions at VDJ sites from type 1 diabetes patients had fewer insertions and more deletions.

Every bit of the isolated RNA underwent reverse transcription, so sequencing read expressed TCRB transcripts. Assay: immunoSEQ multiplex PCR; the TCRdb copy retains only in-frame clones and omits some. The data show fewer than 650,000 clones, roughly a sixth seen once. The germline gives CDR1 SGHRS, CDR2 YFSETQ. V was trimmed by 5 bases and J by 4 bases, leaving 19 bases between them. The CDR3 is 15 residues long. This clonotype was sampled from a man aged 18 to 29 in good health. Specimen: naive CD4+ T cells from blood. The V and J genes are TRBV5-1 and TRBJ2-7; D may be TRBD1 or TRBD2 (6 bases each). The DNA of the CDR3 is TGCGCCAGCAGTAATGGAGGGGCAGGGGCTTACGAGCAGTACTTC. Protein product: CASSNGGAGAYEQYF.